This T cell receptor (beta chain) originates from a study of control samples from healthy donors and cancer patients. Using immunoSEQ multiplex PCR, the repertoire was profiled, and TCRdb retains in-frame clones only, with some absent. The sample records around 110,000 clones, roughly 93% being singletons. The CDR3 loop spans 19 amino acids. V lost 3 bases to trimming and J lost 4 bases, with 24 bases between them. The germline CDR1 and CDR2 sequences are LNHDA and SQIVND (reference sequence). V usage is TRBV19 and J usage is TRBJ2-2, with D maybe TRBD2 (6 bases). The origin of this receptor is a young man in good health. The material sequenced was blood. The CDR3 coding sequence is TGTGCCAGTAGTATTAGGAGGGGTTGGGAAGCAGTCGTCACCGGGGAGCTGTTTTTT. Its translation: CASSIRRGWEAVVTGELFF.